This note documents a single T cell receptor (beta chain) sequence. These data originate in a study of blood T cell repertoires in COVID-19. Across the whole study: The samples span acute and convalescent COVID-19 from the United States, Italy and Spain.

Generated by immunoSEQ multiplex PCR, the TCRdb table keeps only in-frame clones and is missing some. The sample holds 250,000 to 350,000 clones, approximately 91% seen once. The V gene's germline CDR1 is MDHEN and CDR2 SYDVKM. With 5 bases clipped from V and 9 bases from J, the junction kept 12 bases outside the gene matches. The CDR3 contains 16 residues. Sequencing used peripheral blood. This sequence originates from a woman in her twenties or thirties with COVID-19, enrolled during active disease. The chain links TRBV28 to TRBJ1-6; 8 bases are a match to TRBD1. CDR3 residues: CASSPRGQGAGSPLHF. DNA for the CDR3: TGTGCCAGCAGTCCCCGGGGGCAGGGGGCAGGTTCACCCCTCCACTTT.